The 20 T cell receptor beta chains below all came from one sample that was sequenced in a study of T-cell reconstitution after alpha-beta-depleted transplantation in children. Molecular barcoding with unique molecular identifiers was used for the TCRbeta library. Using its own MiXCR run on the PCR reads, TCRdb lists one record per CDR3 protein. The sample contains 450,000 to 700,000 distinct CDR3 sequences, 20% to 30% of which appear only once. This specimen was PBMCs, taken before TCRalphabeta/CD19-depleted stem cell transplant. These receptors were obtained from a boy under two years old with Wiskott-Aldrich syndrome, due to receive a stem cell transplant.

The table lists this clonotype with a few counts. The J gene is TRBJ2-2, the V gene TRBV7-9; D remains unclear. Trimming removed 3 bases at V and 0 bases at J, with 11 bases between. CDR1 SEHNR and CDR2 FQNEAQ come from the germline V gene (reference sequence). The CDR3 has 16 amino acids. CDR3 in DNA: TGTGCCAGCAGCTTGCCGCGGATCGCGAACACCGGGGAGCTGTTTTTT. Its translation is CASSLPRIANTGELFF.

This clonotype was recorded a few times. The chain employs TRBV20-1 and TRBJ2-3; a weak D match, TRBD1 (5 bases). CDR3 length: 15 amino acids. V lost 2 bases, J lost 4 bases, and 16 bases lay in between. The germline V gene has CDR1 DFQATT and CDR2 SNEGSKA (reference sequence). Written as DNA, the CDR3 is TGCAGTGCTAGAATATCACAGGCAGTTCCAGATACGCAGTATTTT. It yields the protein CSARISQAVPDTQYF.

V is TRBV4-1 and J is TRBJ2-7, with D possibly being TRBD1 or TRBD2 (6 bases each). Between the trimmed V and J ends, which lost 2 bases and 6 bases, there was a span of 11 bases. The CDR3 is 13 residues long. CDR1 is MGHRA, CDR2 YSYEKL, per germline. The CDR3 region is CASSQFGGGEQYF. The CDR3 DNA follows: TGCGCCAGCAGCCAATTCGGGGGCGGCGAGCAGTACTTC.

This clonotype was found a few times. V usage is TRBV12-3 or TRBV12-4 and J usage is TRBJ2-3; 10 bases fit TRBD2. This CDR3 is 16 amino acids long. Unmatched junction bases numbered 7, after V lost 2 bases and J lost 5 bases. The CDR3 loop is CASSLSLAGVGDTQYF. The CDR3 DNA is TGTGCCAGCAGTTTAAGCCTAGCGGGAGTCGGAGATACGCAGTATTTT.

This clonotype turned up a few times. The chain has TRBV7-2 and TRBJ2-3; D could derive from TRBD1 or TRBD2 (5 bases each). V dropped 2 bases and J dropped 5 bases, with 14 bases sitting between them. Per the germline V gene, CDR1 is SGHTA and CDR2 is FQGNSA. The CDR3 loop spans 15 amino acids. CDR3 bases: TGTGCCAGCAGCTTATTTGGGACGGATGAAGATACGCAGTATTTT. It is translated as CASSLFGTDEDTQYF.

J is TRBJ2-7 and V is TRBV4-2; a weak D match, TRBD1 (6 bases). This CDR3 region has 14 residues. With 3 bases removed from V and 0 bases from J, the gap between germline ends came to 9 bases. Per the germline V gene, CDR1 is LGHNA and CDR2 is YNFKEQ. The CDR3 DNA follows: TGTGCCAGCAGCCATGACAGGACCTCCTACGAGCAGTACTTC. Amino acids: CASSHDRTSYEQYF.

This rearrangement joins TRBV5-1 to TRBJ2-1; 10 bases are shared with TRBD1. J gave up 4 bases and V 2 bases, and 6 bases lay outside the gene matches. The CDR3 extends over 16 amino acids. CDR1 is SGHRS and CDR2 is YFSETQ in the germline V gene. This chain's CDR3 is CASSFTGTGVYNEQFF. CDR3 in DNA: TGCGCCAGCAGCTTCACCGGGACAGGGGTGTACAATGAGCAGTTCTTC.

The rearrangement joins TRBV15 to TRBJ2-7; TRBD2 aligns across 8 bases. The CDR3 covers 15 residues. The J segment lost 2 bases and the V segment lost 3 bases, leaving 6 bases of the junction unmatched. Germline CDR1 reads LNHNV; CDR2 reads YYDKDF (reference sequence). As DNA, the CDR3 is TGTGCCACCAGCAGGAAACGGGAGGGCCCCTACGAGCAGTACTTC. Translated, it gives CATSRKREGPYEQYF. The full variable domain, with the rest looked up from reference TRBV15 and TRBJ2-7, is DAMVIQNPRYQVTQFGKPVTLSCSQTLNHNVMYWYQQKSSQAPKLLFHYYDKDFNNEADTPDNFQSRRPNTSFCFLDIRSPGLGDTAMYLCATSRKREGPYEQYFGPGTRLTVT.

This clonotype was picked up many times. This chain connects TRBV6-1 to TRBJ2-5, with 11 bases aligning to TRBD2. Germline-derived CDR1 and CDR2 are MNHNS and SASEGT. The V and J ends lost 6 bases and 3 bases, in that order; junction bases with no gene match: 0. This CDR3 contains 13 residues. CDR3 nucleotide sequence: TGTGCCAGCAGACTAGCGGGAGAAGAGACCCAGTACTTC. Protein sequence: CASRLAGEETQYF.

This clonotype occurred a few times. The V call is TRBV29-1, the J call TRBJ1-2; possible D gene TRBD1, 5 bases. Trimming left V 6 bases short and J 7 bases short, with 21 bases between. Germline values: CDR1 SQVTM, CDR2 ANQGSEA. CDR3 length: 14 amino acids. CDR3 sequence reads: CSVSRDGLQGGYTF. CDR3 nucleotides: TGCAGCGTGTCAAGGGACGGGCTTCAGGGTGGCTACACCTTC.

The chain has TRBV5-1 and TRBJ2-2, with D perhaps TRBD2 (5 bases). Trimming shortened V by 7 bases and J by 6 bases, and 19 bases separated the two germline ends. Per the germline V gene, CDR1 is SGHRS and CDR2 is YFSETQ. CDR3 length: 15 residues. The CDR3 nucleotides read TGCGCCAGCCGCCGGGGATACGAGGTCCCCGGGGAGCTGTTTTTT. This gives the protein CASRRGYEVPGELFF.

CDR3 sequence: CASSLNGAGEQYF. CDR3 sequence (DNA): TGTGCCAGCAGTTTAAATGGGGCCGGGGAGCAGTACTTC. J is TRBJ2-7 and V is TRBV12-3 or TRBV12-4, with D possibly being TRBD1 (5 bases). This CDR3 is built from 13 residues. Trimming removed 2 bases at V and 7 bases at J, with 12 bases between.

V usage is TRBV2 and J usage is TRBJ2-1, with a possible D match to TRBD1 (5 bases). V lost 4 bases, J lost 0 bases, and 10 bases lay in between. This CDR3 spans 15 amino acids. Germline V CDR1 and CDR2: SNHLY, FYNNEI. The CDR3 DNA is TGTGCCAGCAGTGGGGGCCTTAACTCCTACAATGAGCAGTTCTTC. This gives the protein CASSGGLNSYNEQFF.

In this sample, this clonotype turned up a few times. The chain links TRBV20-1 to TRBJ2-5; 9 bases match TRBD1. This CDR3 spans 12 amino acids. Germline CDR1 reads DFQATT; CDR2 reads SNEGSKA (reference sequence). CDR3 nucleotides: TGCAGCTACAGGGGGCGTGGGGAGACCCAGTACTTC. Translated, it gives CSYRGRGETQYF.

This clonotype was found a few times. The gene calls are TRBV20-1 and TRBJ2-3; D perhaps matches TRBD2 (5 bases). Germline loops: CDR1 DFQATT, CDR2 SNEGSKA (reference sequence). This CDR3 contains 12 residues. The V and J ends lost 5 bases and 6 bases respectively, with 12 bases between them. CDR3 region: CSAPDRGDTQYF. As DNA, the CDR3 is TGCAGTGCTCCAGATCGAGGGGATACGCAGTATTTT.

The chain recombines TRBV12-3 or TRBV12-4 with TRBJ1-5, with no clear D. The ends were cut back, 8 bases at V and 2 bases at J, with 10 bases in the middle. CDR3 length: 13 residues. DNA for the CDR3: TGTGCCAGCGGCTTGTCGGGCAATCAGCCCCAGCATTTT. Its translation: CASGLSGNQPQHF.

The chain is built from TRBV20-1 and TRBJ2-3; 13 bases line up with TRBD2. Germline CDR1 reads DFQATT; CDR2 reads SNEGSKA (reference sequence). The CDR3 runs to 13 residues. CDR3: CSSGLAGADTQYF. The CDR3, as DNA: TGCAGCTCCGGACTAGCGGGAGCAGATACGCAGTATTTT.

The chain recombines TRBV4-2 with TRBJ2-7; TRBD2 aligns across 8 bases. The ends lost 0 bases at V and 0 bases at J; junction bases unmatched: 13. This CDR3 spans 19 amino acids. Germline V gene lookup returns CDR1 LGHNA and CDR2 YNFKEQ. CDR3 DNA sequence: TGTGCCAGCAGCCAAGAGCAGGGAGCGGGAGACTTAAGCTCCTACGAGCAGTACTTC. This translates into CASSQEQGAGDLSSYEQYF.

In its sample, this clonotype was seen a few times. The V and J genes are TRBV7-9 and TRBJ1-1, with no clear D. The CDR3 is 14 amino acids. Germline V gene lookup returns CDR1 SEHNR and CDR2 FQNEAQ (reference sequence). Trimming left V 5 bases short and J 1 base short, with 11 bases between. CDR3 sequence (DNA): TGTGCCAGCAGCCTCGAGTGGGCGAACACTGAAGCTTTCTTT. This gives the protein CASSLEWANTEAFF. Together with reference TRBV7-9 and TRBJ1-1, the CDR3 gives the full variable domain: DTGVSQNPRHKITKRGQNVTFRCDPISEHNRLYWYRQTLGQGPEFLTYFQNEAQLEKSRLLSDRFSAERPKGSFSTLEIQRTEQGDSAMYLCASSLEWANTEAFFGQGTRLTVV.

This chain uses TRBV20-1 with TRBJ1-4, with 7 bases identical to TRBD1. The CDR3 has 15 amino acids. Per the germline V gene, CDR1 is DFQATT and CDR2 is SNEGSKA (reference sequence). V shed 2 bases and J 8 bases; nucleotides not matched to a gene: 11. DNA for the CDR3: TGCAGTGCTAGAAGGGGGCCGGGGTCGTGGGAAAAACTGTTTTTT. Its translation: CSARRGPGSWEKLFF.